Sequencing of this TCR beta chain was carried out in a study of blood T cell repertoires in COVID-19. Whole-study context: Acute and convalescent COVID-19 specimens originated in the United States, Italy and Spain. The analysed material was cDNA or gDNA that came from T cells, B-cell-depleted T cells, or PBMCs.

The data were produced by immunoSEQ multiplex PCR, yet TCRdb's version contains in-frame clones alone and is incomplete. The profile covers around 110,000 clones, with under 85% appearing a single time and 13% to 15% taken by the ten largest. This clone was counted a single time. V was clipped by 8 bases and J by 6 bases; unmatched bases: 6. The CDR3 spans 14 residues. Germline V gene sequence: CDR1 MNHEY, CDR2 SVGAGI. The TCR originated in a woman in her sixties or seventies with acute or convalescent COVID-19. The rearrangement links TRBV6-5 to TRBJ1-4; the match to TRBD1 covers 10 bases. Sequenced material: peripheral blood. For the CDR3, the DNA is TGTGCCAGCTGTTTGGGGACAGGGGATGAAAAACTGTTTTTT. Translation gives CASCLGTGDEKLFF.